Detailed here is one TCR beta chain. The data were obtained in a study of OX40 agonist ivuxolimab in advanced cancers. Patients with autoimmune history or systemic immunosuppression were excluded. Germline lookup yields CDR1 MNHEY and CDR2 SVGAGI. This CDR3 spans 14 amino acids. Trimming removed 2 bases from V and 3 bases from J; junction bases left unmatched: 4. Measured with immunoSEQ multiplex PCR; TCRdb has only the in-frame clones, and not every one. The repertoire holds about 33,000 clones, around four fifths seen once, with around 12% in the top ten. This receptor was identified in an adult with an advanced solid tumor such as melanoma, head and neck, liver or kidney cancer. The chain carries TRBV6-5 and TRBJ2-7; 7 positions match TRBD2. The sequences come from CD4+ or CD8+ T cells sorted from blood, collected in a trial of the OX40 agonist ivuxolimab. As DNA, the CDR3 is TGTGCCAGCAGTTACGGACTAGGGGACTACGAGCAGTACTTC. Translated: CASSYGLGDYEQYF.